Presented here are 13 T cell receptor beta chains from one specimen sequenced in a study of blood T cell repertoires in COVID-19. The table came from immunoSEQ multiplex PCR; TCRdb's copy has only in-frame clones and leaves some out. The sample holds about 170,000 clones, 84% seen once. What was sequenced was peripheral blood. Receptors originate from a woman of 80 years or more with COVID-19, enrolled during active disease.

The chain combines TRBV5-6 with TRBJ2-5; D call uncertain. The CDR3 sequence is 11 residues long. The V end lost 4 bases, the J end lost 5 bases, and 6 bases lay between the germline ends. In germline, CDR1 is SGHDT, CDR2 YYEEEE. The CDR3 DNA reads as TGTGCCAGCAGCCGGCGGGAGACCCAGTACTTC. Its translation is CASSRRETQYF. Together with reference TRBV5-6 and TRBJ2-5, the CDR3 gives the full variable domain: DAGVTQSPTHLIKTRGQQVTLRCSPKSGHDTVSWYQQALGQGPQFIFQYYEEEERQRGNFPDRFSGHQFPNYSSELNVNALLLGDSALYLCASSRRETQYFGPGTRLLVL.

The J gene is TRBJ1-5, the V gene TRBV18, with D unresolved. Germline loops: CDR1 KGHSH, CDR2 LQKENI. Trimming removed 6 bases from V and 5 bases from J, with 11 bases in between. The CDR3 loop spans 13 amino acids. The CDR3 region has the DNA TGTGCCAGCTCCCCAGACTTGCATCAGCCCCAGCATTTT. Protein sequence: CASSPDLHQPQHF.

The CDR3 DNA follows: TGCGCCAGCAGCTTGCGTCGACAGGCCGACTACTATGGCTACACCTTC. This gives the protein CASSLRRQADYYGYTF. The chain employs TRBV5-1 and TRBJ1-2, with D maybe TRBD1 (6 bases). V lost 1 base to trimming and J lost 3 bases, with 16 bases between them. CDR3 length equals 16 residues. In germline, CDR1 is SGHRS, CDR2 YFSETQ. The full variable domain, with the rest looked up from reference TRBV5-1 and TRBJ1-2, is KAGVTQTPRYLIKTRGQQVTLSCSPISGHRSVSWYQQTPGQGLQFLFEYFSETQRNKGNFPGRFSGRQFSNSRSEMNVSTLELGDSALYLCASSLRRQADYYGYTFGSGTRLTVV.

This chain joins TRBV5-1 and TRBJ1-1; 11 positions agree with TRBD1. Looked up from germline, CDR1 is SGHRS and CDR2 is YFSETQ. This CDR3 has 13 amino acids. V trimming: 5 bases; J trimming: 10 bases; junction bases outside the gene matches: 7. The CDR3 DNA reads TGCGCCAGCAGTTCCGTGGGGACAGGGGGAGCTTTCTTT. Protein: CASSSVGTGGAFF.

The chain links TRBV18 to TRBJ1-6; D not resolved. This CDR3 is built from 13 residues. Germline CDR1 and CDR2: KGHSH and LQKENI. The ends were cut back, 2 bases at V and 7 bases at J, with 6 bases in the middle. The CDR3 here is CASSPIENSPLHF. The CDR3 bases are TGTGCCAGCTCACCAATAGAAAATTCACCCCTCCACTTT.

This chain links TRBV30 with TRBJ2-1; TRBD2 matches 11 bases. The length of the CDR3 is 15 residues. The germline V gene has CDR1 GTSNPN and CDR2 SVGIG (reference sequence). After removal of 2 bases from V and 4 bases from J, the junction contained 4 bases not matched to a gene. The CDR3 nucleotides are TGTGCCTGGAGTAGGATAGCGGGAGGGTACAATGAGCAGTTCTTC. Its protein product is CAWSRIAGGYNEQFF.

V usage is TRBV6-1 and J usage is TRBJ2-7; TRBD2 is a possible D gene (6 bases). The CDR3 length is 15 residues. From germline, CDR1 is MNHNS and CDR2 SASEGT. The V gene lost 2 bases and the J gene lost 2 bases, with 13 bases spanning the gap. CDR3 sequence: CASSEKGLLAYEQYF. CDR3 DNA sequence: TGTGCCAGCAGTGAAAAGGGACTGTTGGCCTACGAGCAGTACTTC.

This clone turned up a few times. The chain recombines TRBV9 with TRBJ1-3; 8 nucleotides align to TRBD1. Germline V gives CDR1 SGDLS, CDR2 YYNGEE. The CDR3 loop spans 13 amino acids. V shed 2 bases and J 8 bases; nucleotides not matched to a gene: 3. CDR3: CASSVGQADTIYF. In nucleotides, the CDR3 is TGTGCCAGCAGCGTGGGACAGGCGGACACCATATATTTT.

The chain uses TRBV27 and TRBJ1-2; TRBD1 agrees at 9 bases. The V gene's germline CDR1 is MNHEY and CDR2 SMNVEV (reference sequence). This CDR3 is built from 15 residues. The junction had 12 bases not matched to a gene; V was cut back by 5 bases and J by 8 bases. The CDR3 DNA sequence: TGTGCCAGCAGTACATATAACAGGGGGCCGTACGGCTACACCTTC. It codes for CASSTYNRGPYGYTF.

The chain uses TRBV15 and TRBJ1-4; D gene ambiguous. V was clipped by 4 bases and J by 2 bases, with 17 bases between them. From germline, CDR1 is LNHNV and CDR2 YYDKDF (reference sequence). The CDR3 has 17 amino acids. The CDR3 protein is CATSTLRAGDTNEKLFF. In DNA, the CDR3 is TGTGCCACCAGCACCCTCAGAGCAGGTGATACTAATGAAAAACTGTTTTTT. Complete variable domain (other parts from reference TRBV15 and TRBJ1-4): DAMVIQNPRYQVTQFGKPVTLSCSQTLNHNVMYWYQQKSSQAPKLLFHYYDKDFNNEADTPDNFQSRRPNTSFCFLDIRSPGLGDTAMYLCATSTLRAGDTNEKLFFGSGTQLSVL.

The chain employs TRBV7-9 and TRBJ2-7; D is perhaps TRBD2 (5 bases). Trimming stripped 4 bases from V and 3 bases from J, with 16 bases between. Germline assignment: CDR1 SEHNR and CDR2 FQNEAQ (reference sequence). The CDR3 is 15 residues long. The CDR3, as DNA: TGTGCCAGCAGCTCCTTCCTGAGTCGGGGCTACGAGCAGTACTTC. This gives the protein CASSSFLSRGYEQYF.

This chain connects TRBV27 to TRBJ2-2, with 7 positions matching TRBD1. Unmatched junction bases numbered 10, after V lost 4 bases and J lost 5 bases. CDR3 length: 16 residues. In germline, CDR1 is MNHEY, CDR2 SMNVEV (reference sequence). CDR3 amino acids: CASSSRTGLGTGELFF. CDR3 nucleotides: TGTGCCAGCAGTTCCCGGACAGGCCTGGGGACCGGGGAGCTGTTTTTT.

This clone was counted once. The V call is TRBV19, the J call TRBJ1-1; D possibly corresponds to TRBD1 (5 bases). The ends were cut back, 7 bases at V and 1 base at J, with 13 bases in the middle. The CDR3 consists of 14 residues. Looked up from germline, CDR1 is LNHDA and CDR2 is SQIVND (reference sequence). The CDR3 DNA is TGTGCCAGTACGACAGCAATACAGAACACTGAAGCTTTCTTT. Translation gives CASTTAIQNTEAFF.